The clone carrying this T cell receptor beta chain was counted a single time. Antigen: not known. Germline values: CDR1 SNHLY, CDR2 FYNNEI. V lost 8 bases and J lost 11; bases outside the gene matches: 14. The CDR3 has 14 residues. This sample is drawn from a study of cytomegalovirus exposure and HLA in healthy donors. Use of 60 Vbeta and 13 Jbeta primers characterized the PCR. This table comes from immunoSEQ multiplex PCR, and its TCRdb copy is limited to in-frame clones, with some not included. This table has approximately 200,000 clones, approximately 78% appearing once. Findings and limits, study-wide: It was assumed in the presence/absence analyses that sequencing depth was roughly uniform across donors. About 90% or about 30% of the time was how often most TCR beta V segments were productive, according to an earlier analysis.

The chain recombines TRBV2 with TRBJ2-2; 7 bases align to TRBD2. This receptor was taken from a woman aged 50 to 60 in good health and CMV-seropositive. The specimen was PBMCs. CDR3 protein: CASGAGSSGPELFF. As DNA, the CDR3 is TGTGCCAGCGGGGCCGGGTCTAGCGGACCAGAGCTGTTTTTT.